This entry is about one T cell receptor beta chain. Methods used by the authors: Nucleated cell number was recorded as an estimate derived from reference gene primer amplification. Here immunoSEQ multiplex PCR was the method, and the copy in TCRdb shows in-frame clones only, minus some. V and J calls and clone size are as listed in that table; D and trimming were resolved from the DNA. The table lists some 97,000 clones, approximately 86% of them singletons. The data belong to a study of blood T cell repertoires in COVID-19. Background on the study: COVID-19 samples from acute and convalescent phases originated in the United States, Italy and Spain. Sample material is recorded as cDNA or gDNA derived from T cells, B-cell-depleted T cells, or PBMCs.

The CDR3 consists of 15 residues. Germline V gene data show CDR1 as SGHRS and CDR2 as YFSETQ. The J segment lost 4 bases and the V segment lost 0 bases, leaving 1 base of the junction unmatched. The TCR was taken from a man aged 50 to 59 with active or convalescent COVID-19. This sequence joins TRBV5-1 and TRBJ1-5, with 10 bases matching TRBD1. Sequenced: peripheral blood. Here the CDR3 DNA reads TGCGCCAGCAGCTTGGGGGGACAGGGGAATCAGCCCCAGCATTTT. It translates to CASSLGGQGNQPQHF.